This T cell receptor (beta chain) was sequenced for a study of liver allograft versus peripheral blood T cells. Overall study context: Peripheral blood of the recipients supplied T cell receptor repertoires that were compared with those in transplanted livers.

Findings and caveats of the study: There were reportedly differences between T cell receptor repertoires inside liver allografts and those in peripheral blood.

Worth noting for this clonotype: Its antigen is unknown.

TCRdb recomputed calls from the reads with MiXCR, one row per CDR3 protein. This sample has more than 1,000 distinct CDR3 sequences, with roughly 20% found just once. This receptor was identified in a human patient who had a liver transplant. Some T cells may be the graft donor's.

CDR3 region: CASSPFNGQGTAAKNEKLFF. Written as DNA, the CDR3 is TGTGCCAGCTCACCCTTCAACGGACAGGGAACCGCAGCCAAAAATGAAAAACTGTTTTTT. The chain couples TRBV18 to TRBJ1-4; 8 bases line up with TRBD1. The CDR3 loop spans 20 amino acids. J gave up 5 bases and V 3 bases, and 20 bases lay outside the gene matches. Germline CDR1 is KGHSH and CDR2 is LQKENI.